This TCR beta chain came from a study of cytomegalovirus exposure and HLA in healthy donors (dated by TCRdb to 2016 to 2017). General notes on the study: According to an earlier analysis of a few hundred of the donors, 150 million to 200 million T cells yielded roughly 110 million unique TCR beta sequences and about 280 Gb of sequence data. In a later genetic analysis, genome-wide SNP genotypes for about 55% of the roughly 700 donors were used, and that subset was treated as a discovery cohort. The study aimed to test whether cataloging public T cell receptors could reveal signatures of past pathogen exposure. HLA typing included class I and class II loci at four-digit resolution. The later analysis used no new phenotypic data to find candidate immune exposures, relying instead on TCR beta sequences and their occurrence across donors. The study combined high-throughput TCR immunosequencing, statistical association of individual TCRs with disease status, and machine learning to predict cytomegalovirus infection status. Among the approximately 400 genotyped donors, around 81% belonged to the genetic ancestry cluster associated with self-reported Caucasian donors. An early release that covered around 590 HLA-typed donors contained 300 to 350 gigabases of sequencing data and about 93 million unique TCR sequences. In an earlier analysis of around 540 of the donors, high-throughput TCR beta sequencing was used to judge whether each TCR beta V gene segment behaved as functional or pseudogenic. All discovery cohort repertoires had been generated on a single sequencing platform. In addition to the first cohort of approximately 650 subjects, a separate validation cohort of about 120 different subjects was used. Typing coverage differed by locus: A, B, C, DRB1 and DQB1 were typed in about 629-640 donors, DQA1 in approximately 520, DPA1 in approximately 610, and DPB1 in roughly 470. Donor age, sex, ethnicity and CMV serostatus were compiled together with the repertoire data. Roughly 5 DR-DQ haplotypes were handled as single units for association and clustering because linkage in the cohort was strong. The study profiled the T cell repertoires of about 720 subjects by immunosequencing and related them to cytomegalovirus serostatus. Among several hundred genotyped donors of the cohort, an average of roughly 230,000 unique TCR beta nucleotide sequences was sequenced per donor, of which about 18% were non-productive. A later analysis re-analyzed previously published TCR beta repertoires from roughly 630 donors and added high-resolution HLA genotyping to study TCR occurrence patterns.

Spanning cysteine to phenylalanine, the CDR3 consists of 16 amino acids. The read is trimmed to its CDR3 DNA, 48 bases read in frame from base 1. Unmatched junction bases come to 6, with V trimmed by 0 bases and J by 6 bases. The germline V gene provides CDR1 SGHRS and CDR2 YFSETQ. The cohort comprised 550 to 700 healthy bone marrow donors. Cohort members were all nominally healthy when sampled, although unrecorded immune exposures were likely present. The donor tested CMV seropositive and was one of the 289 seropositive cohort members. A peripheral blood sample was provided by each donor, and peripheral blood mononuclear cells were used for TCR beta sequencing. Genomic DNA was extracted from the blood cell samples with the Qiagen DNeasy Blood Extraction Kit. Here is what the overall study found, with its caveats: In an earlier analysis of around 600 of the donors, most TCR beta V segments appeared in productive rearrangements about 87% or about 30% of the time, broadly matching IMGT annotations. When HLA alleles, especially DR and DQ, strongly co-occurred, TCR associations were difficult to assign to individual alleles. A later analysis found that most CMV-associated TCR beta chains appeared HLA-restricted, with HLA associations seemingly driven largely by CMV exposure. Most TCR sequences were observed very rarely across donors, whereas some public TCRs were present in many individuals. A later analysis found that HLA-associated TCR beta chains were more clonally expanded and had lower generation probabilities than equally common non-associated chains. Cytomegalovirus status was reported to be diagnosed by the classifier with high specificity and sensitivity in both the original and validation cohorts. Because counts were too low, about 18 rarely observed V segments, including chromosome 9 orphons, were left out of the earlier analysis of 587 of the donors. The study gave a list of under 200 TCR beta chains associated with cytomegalovirus. Some IMGT-functional V segments, including TRBV6-2 and TRBV6-3, could not be distinguished by the 87-base-pair reads and were therefore excluded. In a later genetic analysis, fewer N-insertions in productive TCRs were reported among donors in an Asian-associated ancestry cluster than the roughly 700-donor mean. A further reported finding was that TCR beta sequences accurately predicted the HLA-A and HLA-B alleles for most subjects in the first cohort. The only immune exposure information available for the cohort was CMV serostatus. At a false discovery rate of 0.05, a later analysis linked 16,000 or so TCR beta sequences to specific HLA alleles. According to a later analysis, TCR association rates differed among HLA loci, with DRB1 alleles showing the most associated TCRs and HLA-C alleles showing the fewest. This cohort had only TCR beta chains sequenced, and the lack of alpha or paired-chain data limited which features could be detected. The authors suggested that the approach could potentially be extended to other disease states and immunological phenotypes. In a later genetic analysis, a missense DCLRE1C variant was associated with V-gene and J-gene trimming of TCR beta chains, and the association was replicated in an independent cohort. A group of highly shared sequence variants was considered likely to be a technical artifact of the sequencing pipeline. HLA typing was unavailable for some donors at each locus, so association tests used only the typed subset. According to a later analysis, parvovirus B19, influenza, CMV and Epstein-Barr virus appeared linked to several top co-occurrence clusters. Linkage disequilibrium might explain the correlated functional status among segregating V segments, but an unknown experimental factor could not be excluded. Presence/absence analyses assumed roughly uniform sequencing depth across donors, an assumption that may not hold. In vitro tests confirmed that three of the cytomegalovirus-associated TCR beta chains recognize cytomegalovirus antigens.

Concerning this clone: Its antigen has not been determined. No much larger clonotype is one base removed from it; base qualities were not supplied.

Preparation of the library involved the immunoSEQ multiplex PCR assay. A mixture of 60 forward primers for TCR Vbeta segments and 13 reverse primers for TCR Jbeta segments was used in the multiplex PCR. The CDR3 region of rearranged TCR beta genes was amplified from genomic DNA by a multiplex PCR assay. Amplified TCR beta libraries were sequenced as 87-base-pair reads on the Illumina HiSeq System. The source study handled its data this way. Across the 670 or so repertoires, a later analysis counted 75 million to 90 million unique TCR beta chains, roughly 11 million of which were shared by at least two donors. To remove PCR and sequencing errors, raw reads were error-corrected and collapsed into unique sequences using a nearest-neighbor algorithm that merged closely related sequences. CDR3 sequences were aligned to IMGT reference sequences to assign V, D and J gene segments. For a sequence to be retained, at least a six-nucleotide match to both a V gene segment and a J gene segment was required. Rearrangements were called productive when the CDR3 lacked stop codons and stayed in frame with V and J; all others were non-productive. Following IMGT convention, CDR3 was defined as the stretch from the second conserved V-encoded cysteine up to the conserved J-encoded phenylalanine. The earlier analysis of 550 to 650 of the donors excluded any sequence lacking an unambiguous match to a single V gene segment. In an earlier analysis of 500 to 750 of the donors, V segments were called functional above 56.7% productive rearrangements and were called segregating when the between-donor standard deviation exceeded 5%. A statistical classification framework was built for diagnosing cytomegalovirus status from the catalog of TCR beta chain sequences. V and J gene assignment, in a later analysis, came from comparing TCR nucleotide sequences with IMGT/GENE-DB human TR gene sequences. In a later analysis, CDR3 sequences and most-parsimonious VDJ recombination scenarios were assigned using the TCRdist pipeline. In a later analysis, every TCR beta chain was defined by the combination of its CDR3 amino acid sequence and its V-gene family, and reads without a unique V-gene family were dropped. As a way to deal with suspected cross-contamination and a sequencing artifact, a later analysis dropped over 550 nucleotide sequences that were highly shared and had low generation probability. For each public chain, a later analysis derived a clonal expansion index from normalized ranks of inferred template counts within each repertoire. Generation probabilities in a later analysis came from a VDJ recombination model fitted to out-of-frame rearrangements, and those results were checked against IGoR. In a later analysis, hypergeometric tests were used to score TCR-TCR, TCR-HLA and TCR-CMV co-occurrence, with a repertoire-size bias correction applied to TCR pairs. A later analysis estimated false discovery rates by permuting HLA or CMV assignments 20 times. In a later analysis, co-occurring TCRs were grouped with DBSCAN, and TCRdist sequence similarity was added when clustering was performed within HLA-allele-positive subsets. Repertoires with fewer than 30,000 or more than 120,000 public chains, plus five repertoires with anomalous nucleotide sharing, were excluded from co-occurrence clustering. Drawn from immuneACCESS, this table holds only the in-frame rearrangements with V and J called that TCRdb kept. Clones are partly lost; checked studies trace under half to an unresolved V gene and leave the rest unexplained. That table supplies the V and J calls and clone size; D and trimming were determined from the DNA. For this sample the table gives about 140,000 clones, of which about three quarters were detected only once. The ten largest clones capture 1% to 1.5% of the sample.

This TCR was sampled from a male donor in good health and CMV-seropositive. The sample was PBMCs. The chain joins TRBV5-1 to TRBJ2-2, and TRBD1 aligns with 9 junction nucleotides. The DNA sequence is as follows: TGCGCCAGCAGCTTGGTCTACAGGGGGCGATCCGGGGAGCTGTTTTTT. Its translation is CASSLVYRGRSGELFF.